Each of the 32 T cell receptor beta chains below was sequenced from the same sample in a study of a mutant IDH1 vaccine in newly diagnosed glioma. TCRdb's copy holds only in-frame clones and misses some; the assay was immunoSEQ multiplex PCR. The table lists tens of thousands of clones, 75% to 90% of them singletons. Antigens of these TCRs are unknown. This sample's time point: week 23, last vaccination. Vaccine doses each comprised 300 ug of mutant IDH1 20-mer peptide, with topical imiquimod. The source material was PBMCs, sampled from a glioma patient whose treatment included an IDH1 peptide vaccine. The source is a man in his forties with glioma.

The chain is built from TRBV5-5 and TRBJ2-7; a weak D match, TRBD2 (5 bases). CDR3 length: 14 residues. V was pared by 0 bases and J by 2 bases, with 9 bases between. CDR1 is SGHKS, CDR2 YYEKEE, per germline (reference sequence). The CDR3 reads CASSLVIATYEQYF. For the CDR3, the DNA is TGTGCCAGCAGCTTGGTAATAGCGACCTACGAGCAGTACTTC. Variable domain in full (rest from reference TRBV5-5 and TRBJ2-7): DAGVTQSPTHLIKTRGQQVTLRCSPISGHKSVSWYQQVLGQGPQFIFQYYEKEERGRGNFPDRFSARQFPNYSSELNVNALLLGDSALYLCASSLVIATYEQYFGPGTRLTVT.

The rearrangement uses TRBV10-1 and TRBJ1-6; 9 nucleotides align to TRBD1. The CDR3 is 15 amino acids. Unmatched junction bases numbered 5, after V lost 4 bases and J lost 7 bases. CDR1 is WNHNN, CDR2 SYGVQD, per germline (reference sequence). For the CDR3, the DNA is TGCGCCAGCAGTGGACCGGGACAGGGCAATTCACCCCTCCACTTT. It translates to CASSGPGQGNSPLHF.

The sample holds a few counts of this clone. V and J are TRBV6-1 and TRBJ1-1, with a tentative D call TRBD1 (6 bases). This CDR3 has 15 residues. Between the trimmed V and J ends, which lost 3 bases and 4 bases, there was a span of 15 bases. The germline gives CDR1 MNHNS, CDR2 SASEGT. In DNA form, the CDR3 reads TGTGCCAGCAGTGACAGGGGTGGCGTGAGCACTGAAGCTTTCTTT. This encodes CASSDRGGVSTEAFF.

The V call is TRBV2, the J call TRBJ2-1; D remains ambiguous. The ends were cut back, 7 bases at V and 1 base at J, with 11 bases in the middle. The V gene's germline CDR1 is SNHLY and CDR2 FYNNEI. CDR3 size: 14 residues. CDR3 sequence (DNA): TGTGCCAGCACTGACCCTCAGTCCTACAATGAGCAGTTCTTC. Amino acid sequence: CASTDPQSYNEQFF.

This rearrangement joins TRBV5-6 to TRBJ2-5; a weak D match, TRBD2 (5 bases). This CDR3 comprises 14 residues. With 0 bases removed from V and 5 bases from J, the gap between germline ends came to 11 bases. Germline CDR1 and CDR2: SGHDT and YYEEEE. The CDR3 reads CASSLAGGVETQYF. The DNA of the CDR3 is TGTGCCAGCAGCTTGGCCGGAGGAGTGGAGACCCAGTACTTC. Full variable domain (rest looked up from reference TRBV5-6 and TRBJ2-5): DAGVTQSPTHLIKTRGQQVTLRCSPKSGHDTVSWYQQALGQGPQFIFQYYEEEERQRGNFPDRFSGHQFPNYSSELNVNALLLGDSALYLCASSLAGGVETQYFGPGTRLLVL.

The chain carries TRBV5-6 and TRBJ2-7; tentative D call: TRBD1 (6 bases). V lost 4 bases and J 5 bases, leaving 25 bases between the germline ends. Germline CDR1 is SGHDT and CDR2 is YYEEEE. The CDR3 extends over 17 amino acids. The CDR3 DNA follows: TGTGCCAGCAGCCCCACAGGGACCGACCTCTTAGATGACGAGCAGTACTTC. Amino acid sequence: CASSPTGTDLLDDEQYF.

The chain uses TRBV7-2 and TRBJ2-7; tentatively, D is TRBD1 (5 bases). Between the trimmed V and J ends, which lost 1 base and 3 bases, there was a span of 13 bases. The V gene's germline CDR1 is SGHTA and CDR2 FQGNSA. The CDR3 contains 15 residues. Here the CDR3 reads CASSLERGLGYEQYF. For the CDR3, the DNA is TGTGCCAGCAGCTTAGAAAGGGGTTTGGGCTACGAGCAGTACTTC.

The chain carries TRBV7-2 and TRBJ1-1, with D unresolved. From germline, CDR1 is SGHTA and CDR2 FQGNSA. V lost 3 bases and J lost 4, with 9 bases in between. The CDR3 sequence is 13 residues long. This chain's CDR3 is CASSFSPPTEAFF. Written as DNA, the CDR3 is TGTGCCAGCAGCTTTAGCCCGCCCACTGAAGCTTTCTTT.

The V gene is TRBV6-1, the J gene TRBJ2-3, with unresolved D. Germline-derived CDR1 and CDR2 are MNHNS and SASEGT. The ends were cut back, 1 base at V and 7 bases at J, with 9 bases in the middle. CDR3 size: 13 residues. In DNA form, the CDR3 reads TGTGCCAGCAGTGAAGAGCTAGGGAATACGCAGTATTTT. Translating it yields CASSEELGNTQYF.

The chain uses TRBV9 and TRBJ1-5; D might be TRBD1 (5 bases). The CDR3 spans 15 residues. Germline-derived CDR1 and CDR2 are SGDLS and YYNGEE. With 0 bases removed from V and 6 bases from J, the gap between germline ends came to 13 bases. CDR3 protein: CASSVDPQGGQPQHF. Written as DNA, the CDR3 is TGTGCCAGCAGCGTAGACCCCCAGGGCGGTCAGCCCCAGCATTTT.

The chain carries TRBV2 and TRBJ1-2; a possible D gene is TRBD1 (5 bases). The CDR3 has 12 amino acids. CDR1 and CDR2 (germline): SNHLY, FYNNEI. V lost 8 bases to trimming and J lost 7 bases, with 14 bases between them. The CDR3 reads CASRGTASGYTF. DNA of the CDR3: TGTGCCAGCCGAGGGACCGCGAGTGGCTACACCTTC.

The rearrangement uses TRBV19 and TRBJ2-2, with TRBD1 matching over 8 bases. Trimming cost V 4 bases and J 6 bases; bases outside gene matches: 1. Per germline, CDR1 LNHDA and CDR2 SQIVND (reference sequence). This CDR3 contains 13 residues. DNA of the CDR3: TGTGCCAGTAGTACACAGGGGGCCGGGGAGCTGTTTTTT. This gives the protein CASSTQGAGELFF.

By share of the sample, this clone is medium-sized. The CDR3 is CASSYSAGGNTIYF. The DNA for the CDR3 is TGTGCCAGCAGTTACAGTGCAGGCGGAAACACCATATATTTT. The rearrangement uses TRBV6-5 and TRBJ1-3; no definite D call. The germline gives CDR1 MNHEY, CDR2 SVGAGI. CDR3 length: 14 residues. The V end was cut by 2 bases, the J end by 4 bases, with 9 bases between.

This chain joins TRBV9 and TRBJ2-1; 9 positions match TRBD2. The CDR3 has 16 amino acids. V lost 0 bases to trimming and J lost 3 bases; unmatched junction nucleotides: 4. Germline CDR1 reads SGDLS; CDR2 reads YYNGEE. The CDR3 DNA reads as TGTGCCAGCAGCGTAGCTTCACTAGCGGGCTACAATGAGCAGTTCTTC. Translated, it gives CASSVASLAGYNEQFF.

V is TRBV5-1 and J is TRBJ2-3; 10 bases line up with TRBD2. Trimming at V came to 2 bases and at J to 4 bases, leaving 19 bases not matched to a gene. The CDR3 is made up of 20 amino acids. CDR1 is SGHRS, CDR2 YFSETQ, per germline. The CDR3 sequence is CASSFSPLAGEGGIADTQYF. In DNA form, the CDR3 reads TGCGCCAGCAGCTTCTCCCCTCTAGCGGGAGAGGGGGGCATCGCAGATACGCAGTATTTT. The full variable domain, with the rest looked up from reference TRBV5-1 and TRBJ2-3, is KAGVTQTPRYLIKTRGQQVTLSCSPISGHRSVSWYQQTPGQGLQFLFEYFSETQRNKGNFPGRFSGRQFSNSRSEMNVSTLELGDSALYLCASSFSPLAGEGGIADTQYFGPGTRLTVL.

The V gene is TRBV6-5, the J gene TRBJ1-5; no definite D call. Trimming pared 0 bases from V and 1 base from J, leaving 10 bases between. The germline gives CDR1 MNHEY, CDR2 SVGAGI. This CDR3 comprises 16 residues. CDR3 nucleotides: TGTGCCAGCAGTTACTCGACACCGCGGAGCAATCAGCCCCAGCATTTT. This translates into CASSYSTPRSNQPQHF.

This clone turned up a few times. The chain employs TRBV9 and TRBJ1-5; D is perhaps TRBD1 (5 bases). V dropped 10 bases and J dropped 5 bases, with 10 bases sitting between them. Germline CDR1 reads SGDLS; CDR2 reads YYNGEE. The CDR3 contains 11 residues. The CDR3, as DNA: TGTGCCGGTCGGGGGGATCAGCCCCAGCATTTT. It encodes CAGRGDQPQHF.

The CDR3 sequence is CASSLGREWRNEQFF. CDR3 coding DNA: TGCGCCAGCAGCTTGGGCCGGGAGTGGAGGAATGAGCAGTTCTTC. The J gene is TRBJ2-1, the V gene TRBV5-1; D perhaps matches TRBD2 (6 bases). V was shortened by 0 bases and J by 7 bases, with 14 bases between the two germline ends. Germline CDR1 reads SGHRS; CDR2 reads YFSETQ. This CDR3 spans 15 amino acids.

The chain links TRBV5-8 to TRBJ2-1; 9 bases line up with TRBD1. The CDR3 runs to 15 residues. Germline trimming cut 4 bases from V and 6 bases from J; bases unmatched to any gene: 8. Looked up from germline, CDR1 is SGHTS and CDR2 is YDEGEE. CDR3 bases: TGTGCCAGCAGCCGCGGACAGGGGCCTCGCAATGAGCAGTTCTTC. This codes for CASSRGQGPRNEQFF. Together with reference TRBV5-8 and TRBJ2-1, the CDR3 gives the full variable domain: EAGVTQSPTHLIKTRGQQATLRCSPISGHTSVYWYQQALGLGLQFLLWYDEGEERNRGNFPPRFSGRQFPNYSSELNVNALELEDSALYLCASSRGQGPRNEQFFGPGTRLTVL.

The J gene is TRBJ2-2, the V gene TRBV5-4; D ambiguous. Between the trimmed V and J ends, which lost 4 bases and 7 bases, there was a span of 17 bases. The CDR3 contains 15 residues. The V gene's germline CDR1 is SGHNT and CDR2 YYREEE (reference sequence). The CDR3 here is CASSNYGEIGGELFF. CDR3 nucleotides: TGTGCCAGCAGCAACTATGGGGAAATAGGCGGGGAGCTGTTTTTT.

Points on this clone: Relative to the germline gene, one junction end is altered; a read error may explain this. In DNA, the CDR3 is TGCAGTGCGGCTGGTGGAGACCATCGGAACTTC. The encoded protein is CSAAGGDHRNF. V is TRBV20-1 and J is TRBJ2-5, with no clear D. This CDR3 region has 11 residues. Germline CDR1 DFQATT, CDR2 SNEGSKA (reference sequence).

The chain uses TRBV27 and TRBJ2-2; D is perhaps TRBD2 (6 bases). The CDR3 is 13 residues long. Germline-derived CDR1 and CDR2 are MNHEY and SMNVEV (reference sequence). Trimming pared 3 bases from V and 9 bases from J, leaving 11 bases between. In nucleotides, the CDR3 is TGTGCCAGCAGTTTCCTAGCGTTCCGGGAGCTGTTTTTT. It translates to CASSFLAFRELFF.

The V call is TRBV9, the J call TRBJ2-7; a possible D gene is TRBD2 (7 bases). Germline values: CDR1 SGDLS, CDR2 YYNGEE. The CDR3 runs 14 residues. Trimming took off 3 bases at V and 6 bases at J, with 16 bases between the two ends. The CDR3 coding sequence is TGTGCCAGCAGCGAGGGGGGGGGAGGCTCCGAGCAGTACTTC. Translating it yields CASSEGGGGSEQYF.

The count of this clone is one. The chain couples TRBV27 to TRBJ2-3; 7 positions match TRBD2. Germline values: CDR1 MNHEY, CDR2 SMNVEV (reference sequence). V shed 8 bases and J 0 bases; nucleotides not matched to a gene: 11. The CDR3 length is 16 residues. CDR3 residues: CASYISGFPSTDTQYF. The CDR3 coding sequence is TGTGCCAGCTACATTAGCGGGTTCCCTAGCACAGATACGCAGTATTTT.

V usage is TRBV5-1 and J usage is TRBJ1-1; D is uncertain. There are 18 residues in the CDR3. The germline V gene encodes CDR1 SGHRS and CDR2 YFSETQ. Trimming shortened V by 1 base and J by 0 bases, and 19 bases separated the two germline ends. CDR3 sequence reads: CASSLRFPGPAMNTEAFF. Written as DNA, the CDR3 is TGCGCCAGCAGCTTGAGATTTCCCGGGCCAGCTATGAACACTGAAGCTTTCTTT. The complete variable domain, with remaining parts taken from reference TRBV5-1 and TRBJ1-1, reads KAGVTQTPRYLIKTRGQQVTLSCSPISGHRSVSWYQQTPGQGLQFLFEYFSETQRNKGNFPGRFSGRQFSNSRSEMNVSTLELGDSALYLCASSLRFPGPAMNTEAFFGQGTRLTVV.

The genes are TRBV6-5 and TRBJ1-1; D is possibly TRBD1 (6 bases). This CDR3 has 13 amino acids. V was cut by 7 bases and J by 1 base, with 10 bases left in between. CDR1 and CDR2 (germline): MNHEY, SVGAGI. The CDR3 reads CASIKTGNTEAFF. The CDR3 region has the DNA TGTGCCAGCATCAAGACAGGGAACACTGAAGCTTTCTTT.

The chain recombines TRBV5-1 with TRBJ1-1; D is possibly TRBD1 (5 bases). CDR1 is SGHRS, CDR2 YFSETQ, per germline. The CDR3 sequence is 16 residues long. Trimming removed 0 bases at V and 4 bases at J, with 16 bases between. The CDR3 reads CASSLAGPAGGTEAFF. The DNA for the CDR3 is TGCGCCAGCAGCTTGGCGGGACCAGCCGGGGGCACTGAAGCTTTCTTT.

The J gene is TRBJ2-1, the V gene TRBV18; D may be TRBD1 (6 bases). The CDR3 spans 13 residues. Germline V lookup: CDR1 KGHSH, CDR2 LQKENI. V was pared by 4 bases and J by 3 bases, with 7 bases between. CDR3 region: CASSQDSYNEQFF. Written as DNA, the CDR3 is TGTGCCAGCTCACAGGACAGCTACAATGAGCAGTTCTTC.

CDR3 sequence reads: CASSLQTGANQPQHF. CDR3 bases: TGTGCCAGCAGCTTACAAACCGGGGCGAATCAGCCCCAGCATTTT. The chain recombines TRBV7-2 with TRBJ1-5; possibly TRBD1 for D (5 bases). Between the trimmed V and J ends, which lost 2 bases and 4 bases, there was a span of 12 bases. The CDR3 has 15 amino acids. From germline, CDR1 is SGHTA and CDR2 FQGNSA. Together with reference TRBV7-2 and TRBJ1-5, the CDR3 gives the full variable domain: GAGVSQSPSNKVTEKGKDVELRCDPISGHTALYWYRQSLGQGLEFLIYFQGNSAPDKSGLPSDRFSAERTGGSVSTLTIQRTQQEDSAVYLCASSLQTGANQPQHFGDGTRLSIL.

V usage is TRBV6-5 and J usage is TRBJ2-1; D remains ambiguous. CDR3 length: 13 residues. The ends were cut back, 2 bases at V and 9 bases at J, with 11 bases in the middle. Germline loops: CDR1 MNHEY, CDR2 SVGAGI. The CDR3 DNA reads TGTGCCAGCAGTTACAGTCAGTTGGGTGAGCAGTTCTTC. The encoded protein is CASSYSQLGEQFF.

The rearrangement links TRBV7-9 to TRBJ2-5; 12 bases are a match to TRBD2. This CDR3 has 17 residues. The V gene end was trimmed by 4 bases and the J gene end by 4 bases; junction bases not matched to a gene: 10. Germline loops: CDR1 SEHNR, CDR2 FQNEAQ (reference sequence). Here the CDR3 DNA reads TGTGCCAGCAGCTCTATTCGGACTAGCGGGAAACTAGAGACCCAGTACTTC. Its protein product is CASSSIRTSGKLETQYF.

The chain links TRBV19 to TRBJ2-1, with TRBD2 matching 8 bases. Germline CDR1 LNHDA, CDR2 SQIVND (reference sequence). With V trimmed by 5 bases and J by 4 bases, 10 bases remained unmatched. This CDR3 has 16 residues. The CDR3, as DNA: TGTGCCAGTAGTGCAGTCCGGGGGGGCATTTACAATGAGCAGTTCTTC. Encoded protein: CASSAVRGGIYNEQFF.